These 22 T cell receptor beta chains were sequenced from one sample in a study of T cell repertoires in cytomegalovirus infection. TCRdb reprocessed the reads with MiXCR, giving one entry per CDR3 protein. The sample includes approximately 770,000 distinct CDR3 sequences, almost 30% seen only once; the top ten take about an eighth. The antigens of these receptors remain unknown. The sample in question was cultured CD8+ T cells from PBMCs, obtained from culture after CMV antigen stimulation. The receptors derive from a human donor in good health (CMV status not recorded). Some clones in this sample may be carry-over from other donors' samples.

At least ten counts were recorded for this clonotype. The genes are TRBV19 and TRBJ1-5; possible D gene TRBD1, 6 bases. CDR3 length: 15 residues. Germline V CDR1 and CDR2: LNHDA, SQIVND (reference sequence). V lost 3 bases to trimming and J lost 3 bases, with 12 bases between them. The CDR3 here is CASSIRDTPNQPQHF. CDR3 nucleotide sequence: TGTGCCAGTAGTATCCGGGACACCCCCAATCAGCCCCAGCATTTT.

This clonotype was found a few times. The CDR3 loop reads CASSRLDGVDEKLFF. The CDR3 DNA sequence: TGCGCCAGCAGCCGCCTCGACGGGGTGGATGAAAAACTGTTTTTT. The chain uses TRBV4-1 and TRBJ1-4; no clear D gene. Per the germline V gene, CDR1 is MGHRA and CDR2 is YSYEKL. The length of the CDR3 is 15 residues. V dropped 4 bases and J dropped 6 bases, with 15 bases sitting between them.

The gene calls are TRBV29-1 and TRBJ2-7; 8 nucleotides agree with TRBD1. Germline assignment: CDR1 SQVTM and CDR2 ANQGSEA. This CDR3 has 13 amino acids. V gave up 7 bases and J gave up 4 bases; unmatched junction bases: 9. The CDR3 sequence: CSEDRDRTYEQYF. The CDR3, as DNA: TGCAGCGAAGACCGGGACAGGACTTACGAGCAGTACTTC.

J is TRBJ2-1 and V is TRBV20-1, with 7 bases lining up with TRBD1. CDR3 length: 12 amino acids. The J segment lost 8 bases and the V segment lost 5 bases, leaving 6 bases of the junction unmatched. CDR1 is DFQATT, CDR2 SNEGSKA, per germline (reference sequence). CDR3 in DNA: TGCAGTGCTTGGGACAGCTTCCATGAGCAGTTCTTC. Its protein product is CSAWDSFHEQFF.

This clonotype was detected ten times or more. The chain recombines TRBV7-9 with TRBJ2-7, with TRBD2 matching 7 bases. V dropped 5 bases and J dropped 7; count of bases not matched to a gene: 14. Germline V gene sequence: CDR1 SEHNR, CDR2 FQNEAQ (reference sequence). The CDR3 is made up of 15 amino acids. The CDR3 bases are TGTGCCAGCAGCGATAATAGCGGGCCCGGGGGGGAGCAGTACTTC. The encoded protein is CASSDNSGPGGEQYF.

This clonotype was seen only a few times. The chain links TRBV7-9 to TRBJ2-7; 7 bases line up with TRBD1. CDR3 size: 16 residues. V lost 7 bases and J lost 3; bases outside the gene matches: 15. The germline V gene encodes CDR1 SEHNR and CDR2 FQNEAQ (reference sequence). The CDR3 DNA reads as TGTGCCAGCACCTTCCTTGCCGGGACAGATGACTACGAGCAGTACTTC. It is translated as CASTFLAGTDDYEQYF.

A few counts support this clonotype. The gene calls are TRBV7-9 and TRBJ2-4, with 7 bases lining up with TRBD1. Germline V lookup: CDR1 SEHNR, CDR2 FQNEAQ (reference sequence). J lost 8 bases, V lost 1 base, and 11 bases had no gene match. This CDR3 contains 16 residues. CDR3 coding DNA: TGTGCCAGCAGCTTAGGGACAGGAGGCGAGTGGGACATTCAGTACTTC. Translation gives CASSLGTGGEWDIQYF.

This clonotype turned up a few times. One end of the junction varies from germline; a read error may be responsible. The chain carries TRBV28 and TRBJ1-2; D uncertain. CDR1 is MDHEN, CDR2 SYDVKM, per germline. There are 11 residues in the CDR3. The CDR3 spells CASSFEVFRDF. In DNA, the CDR3 is TGTGCCAGCAGTTTCGAGGTCTTCAGAGACTTC.

This clonotype was found many times. The CDR3 here is CASSFRRGGQDTQYF. CDR3 coding DNA: TGTGCCAGCAGCTTCCGAAGGGGGGGCCAAGATACGCAGTATTTT. The chain couples TRBV7-8 to TRBJ2-3, with D maybe TRBD2 (7 bases). The CDR3 extends over 15 amino acids. V was pared by 3 bases and J by 5 bases, with 15 bases between. Germline values: CDR1 SGHVS, CDR2 FQNEAQ.

The rearrangement joins TRBV7-2 to TRBJ1-4, with a possible D match to TRBD1 (5 bases). V was trimmed by 4 bases and J by 2 bases, leaving 17 bases between them. The V gene's germline CDR1 is SGHTA and CDR2 FQGNSA. The CDR3 covers 17 residues. In DNA form, the CDR3 reads TGTGCCAGCAGCTCGTCGGGACGGGAGAAGACTAATGAAAAACTGTTTTTT. It is translated as CASSSSGREKTNEKLFF.

The chain joins TRBV9 to TRBJ1-6; D unclear. Per germline, CDR1 SGDLS and CDR2 YYNGEE. Trimming pared 0 bases from V and 6 bases from J, leaving 10 bases between. The CDR3 has 15 residues. The CDR3 is CASSVVDDGNSPLHF. The CDR3 DNA sequence: TGTGCCAGCAGCGTAGTGGACGATGGTAATTCACCCCTCCACTTT. The entire variable domain, with the rest obtained from reference TRBV9 and TRBJ1-6, is as follows: DSGVTQTPKHLITATGQRVTLRCSPRSGDLSVYWYQQSLDQGLQFLIQYYNGEERAKGNILERFSAQQFPDLHSELNLSSLELGDSALYFCASSVVDDGNSPLHFGNGTRLTVT.

The genes are TRBV5-4 and TRBJ2-2, with a possible D match to TRBD1 (6 bases). The CDR3 contains 15 residues. Germline loops: CDR1 SGHNT, CDR2 YYREEE (reference sequence). V dropped 5 bases and J dropped 2 bases, with 13 bases sitting between them. Here the CDR3 reads CASRAGVSNTGELFF. CDR3 in DNA: TGTGCCAGCAGAGCAGGGGTTTCTAACACCGGGGAGCTGTTTTTT.

This clonotype was counted only a few times. The chain joins TRBV12-5 to TRBJ1-5, with 8 bases identical to TRBD1. Trimming cost V 5 bases and J 5 bases; bases outside gene matches: 2. The CDR3 totals 13 residues. CDR1 and CDR2 (germline): LGHNT, FRNRAP. CDR3 residues: CASGPTGDQPQHF. The CDR3 coding sequence is TGTGCTAGTGGTCCGACAGGGGATCAGCCCCAGCATTTT.

The J gene is TRBJ2-7, the V gene TRBV6-1; D is perhaps TRBD1 (5 bases). Trimming took off 4 bases at V and 2 bases at J, with 15 bases between the two ends. Germline V gene sequence: CDR1 MNHNS, CDR2 SASEGT. This CDR3 has 15 residues. CDR3 residues: CASSVRQKVTYEQYV. CDR3 DNA: TGTGCCAGCAGTGTGCGACAGAAGGTTACCTACGAGCAGTACGTC.

The chain links TRBV28 to TRBJ2-7, with 8 bases aligning to TRBD1. Trimming at V came to 6 bases and at J to 1 base, leaving 8 bases not matched to a gene. The length of the CDR3 is 15 residues. Germline V lookup: CDR1 MDHEN, CDR2 SYDVKM. The CDR3: CASRSGTGASYEQYV. The CDR3 coding sequence is TGTGCCAGCAGGTCCGGGACAGGAGCGTCCTACGAGCAGTACGTC.

The chain links TRBV12-3 or TRBV12-4 to TRBJ1-5; TRBD1 matches at 9 bases. The CDR3 extends over 18 amino acids. Trimming removed 4 bases from V and 5 bases from J; junction bases left unmatched: 15. The CDR3 here is CASSYPGTGKRRDQPQHF. The CDR3 nucleotides are TGTGCCAGCAGTTACCCGGGGACAGGGAAGCGACGGGATCAGCCCCAGCATTTT.

With respect to this clonotype: A junction boundary mismatches the germline segment, possibly from a read error. The chain links TRBV7-9 to TRBJ1-5; TRBD1 agrees at 9 bases. The length of the CDR3 is 14 residues. Germline CDR1 SEHNR, CDR2 FQNEAQ (reference sequence). The CDR3 is CAGSPGQGNQPQHF. The CDR3 DNA is TGTGCCGGCAGCCCCGGACAGGGGAATCAGCCCCAGCATTTT.

This clonotype was detected ten times or more. The chain uses TRBV11-2 and TRBJ2-5; D is uncertain. Trimming removed 4 bases at V and 5 bases at J, with 17 bases between. Germline CDR1 and CDR2: SGHAT and FQNNGV. The CDR3 is 15 residues long. Here the CDR3 reads CASSYYQHRMETQYF. CDR3 coding DNA: TGTGCCAGCAGCTACTACCAGCATCGCATGGAGACCCAGTACTTC. The variable domain in full, completed from reference TRBV11-2 and TRBJ2-5, reads EAGVAQSPRYKIIEKRQSVAFWCNPISGHATLYWYQQILGQGPKLLIQFQNNGVVDDSQLPKDRFSAERLKGVDSTLKIQPAKLEDSAVYLCASSYYQHRMETQYFGPGTRLLVL.

V and J are TRBV7-9 and TRBJ1-2; perhaps TRBD1 as D (6 bases). The V end lost 5 bases, the J end lost 8 bases, and 18 bases lay between the germline ends. Per germline, CDR1 SEHNR and CDR2 FQNEAQ (reference sequence). The length of the CDR3 is 14 residues. This chain's CDR3 is CASSPPDSQEGYTF. The CDR3 DNA reads TGTGCCAGCAGCCCTCCGGACAGCCAGGAAGGCTACACCTTC.

This clonotype was observed a few times. This chain links TRBV28 with TRBJ2-7; D is uncertain. The CDR3 loop spans 16 amino acids. Per germline, CDR1 MDHEN and CDR2 SYDVKM. Trimming pared 3 bases from V and 0 bases from J, leaving 15 bases between. The CDR3, as DNA: TGTGCCAGCAGTTTTAACAACCCCCTGAGCTCCTACGAGCAGTACGTC. It yields the protein CASSFNNPLSSYEQYV.

This rearrangement joins TRBV27 to TRBJ2-7; D ambiguous. The V end was cut by 7 bases, the J end by 3 bases, with 13 bases between. From germline, CDR1 is MNHEY and CDR2 SMNVEV (reference sequence). CDR3 size: 13 residues. CDR3 nucleotide sequence: TGTGCCAGCACCCCAGCCCGAAGCTACGAGCAGTACTTC. Encoded protein: CASTPARSYEQYF.

Note on this clonotype: A much larger clone sits a single nucleotide away, making a read error possible. This sequence joins TRBV7-2 and TRBJ1-1; D is uncertain. This CDR3 is 15 amino acids long. Germline V gene data show CDR1 as SGHTA and CDR2 as FQGNSA. V was pared by 1 base and J by 6 bases, with 15 bases between. CDR3 loop: CASSLDLGCGSEAFF. CDR3 bases: TGTGCCAGCAGCTTAGACTTAGGGTGTGGGTCTGAAGCTTTCTTT.